This entry lists 4 T cell receptor beta chains sequenced from one sample in a study of shared clonotypes between healthy human individuals. The table came from immunoSEQ multiplex PCR; TCRdb's copy has only in-frame clones and leaves some out. This sample has 550,000 to 850,000 clones, with 74% found just once. Sample: memory CD4+ T cells sorted from blood. Stated subset: CD45RA-negative fraction. These receptor sequences come from a woman aged 25 to 39 in good health.

This chain links TRBV19 with TRBJ1-5; D call uncertain. V lost 6 bases and J lost 3, with 15 bases in between. The CDR3 is 15 residues long. The germline CDR1 and CDR2 sequences are LNHDA and SQIVND (reference sequence). This CDR3 is CASSLTVGNNQPQHF. CDR3 DNA: TGTGCCAGTAGCCTCACGGTGGGAAACAATCAGCCCCAGCATTTT.

The rearrangement joins TRBV10-3 to TRBJ1-2; perhaps TRBD1 as D (5 bases). This CDR3 contains 16 residues. V lost 0 bases, J lost 4 bases, and 15 bases lay in between. Germline V lookup: CDR1 ENHRY, CDR2 SYGVKD. The CDR3 bases are TGTGCCATCAGTGAGTCGTTGGGGGTGTTCATCTATGGCTACACCTTC. Residues: CAISESLGVFIYGYTF.

The chain combines TRBV4-2 with TRBJ2-1; D assignment may be TRBD1 or TRBD2 (5 bases each). Between the trimmed V and J ends, which lost 1 base and 8 bases, there was a span of 12 bases. This CDR3 is 14 amino acids long. Germline loops: CDR1 LGHNA, CDR2 YNFKEQ. The CDR3 region has the DNA TGTGCCAGCAGCCAAGCGGGACCGAGGTATGAGCAGTTCTTC. Translation: CASSQAGPRYEQFF.

This chain links TRBV19 with TRBJ2-1; 7 bases line up with TRBD1. The CDR3 runs to 13 residues. The V gene's germline CDR1 is LNHDA and CDR2 SQIVND (reference sequence). The J segment lost 6 bases and the V segment lost 7 bases, leaving 6 bases of the junction unmatched. The CDR3 DNA is TGTGCCAGTAACGACAGGGCGCTCAATGAGCAGTTCTTC. It encodes CASNDRALNEQFF.